Sequencing of this TCR beta chain was carried out in a study of beta chain features in type 1 diabetes. Broader study findings: Among patients, naive, central memory and Treg TCRB repertoires appeared more similar than among healthy donors.

The authors reverse transcribed all of the isolated RNA, so sequencing captured expressed TCRB transcripts. TCRdb's copy holds only in-frame clones and misses some; the assay was immunoSEQ multiplex PCR. The sample has nearly 250,000 clones, under 70% seen once. About this clone itself: No antigen is known for it.

The CDR3 totals 13 residues. Germline lookup yields CDR1 SGDLS and CDR2 YYNGEE. With 0 bases removed from V and 6 bases from J, the gap between germline ends came to 6 bases. The sequenced material came from naive CD4+ T cells from blood. The chain recombines TRBV9 with TRBJ2-2; D is unresolved. This TCR was recovered from a man aged 25 to 40 in good health. The DNA of the CDR3 is TGTGCCAGCAGCGTAGCCAGTCCCGGGGAGCTGTTTTTT. This gives the protein CASSVASPGELFF.